Described below is a single TCR beta chain sequence and its context. TCRdb called the 5' RACE reads again in MiXCR, with one record for every CDR3 protein. The table lists over 300,000 distinct CDR3 sequences, 20% to 25% of them singletons. This entry comes from a study of T-cell memory formation after mild COVID-19. Study at large: In these data, TCR clusters were largely donor specific.

This TCR came from a young man who had mild COVID-19 (a few samples of this study predate the infection). Cell type and time point are not known. Sequencing input: PBMCs or a T cell subset sorted from them (not recorded which).

The CDR3 DNA follows: TGCGCCAGCAGCTGGTCGGACAGGGCCTACAATGAGCAGTTCTTC. Translating it yields CASSWSDRAYNEQFF. The chain couples TRBV5-1 to TRBJ2-1; 8 bases fit TRBD1. Looked up from germline, CDR1 is SGHRS and CDR2 is YFSETQ. This CDR3 has 15 amino acids. The ends lost 3 bases at V and 2 bases at J; junction bases unmatched: 4. Drawing the rest from reference TRBV5-1 and TRBJ2-1, the complete variable domain is KAGVTQTPRYLIKTRGQQVTLSCSPISGHRSVSWYQQTPGQGLQFLFEYFSETQRNKGNFPGRFSGRQFSNSRSEMNVSTLELGDSALYLCASSWSDRAYNEQFFGPGTRLTVL.